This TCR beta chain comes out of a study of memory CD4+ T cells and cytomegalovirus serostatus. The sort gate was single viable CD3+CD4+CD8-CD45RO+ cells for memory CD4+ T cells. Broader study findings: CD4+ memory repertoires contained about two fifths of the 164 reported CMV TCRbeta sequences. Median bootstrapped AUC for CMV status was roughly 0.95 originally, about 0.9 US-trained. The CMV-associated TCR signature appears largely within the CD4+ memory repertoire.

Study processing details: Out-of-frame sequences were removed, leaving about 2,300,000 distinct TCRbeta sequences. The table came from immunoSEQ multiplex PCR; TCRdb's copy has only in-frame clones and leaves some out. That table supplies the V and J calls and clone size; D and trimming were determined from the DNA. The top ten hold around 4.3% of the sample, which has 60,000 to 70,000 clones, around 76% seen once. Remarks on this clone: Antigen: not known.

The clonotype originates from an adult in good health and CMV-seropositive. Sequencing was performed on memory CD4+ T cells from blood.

The CDR3 region has the DNA TGTGCCAGCAGCCCCTTGACAGGGGGCTTTAAACTGTTTTTT. Protein: CASSPLTGGFKLFF. The V gene is TRBV11-2, the J gene TRBJ1-4; the match to TRBD1 covers 10 bases. This CDR3 contains 14 residues. The V gene end was trimmed by 5 bases and the J gene end by 11 bases; junction bases not matched to a gene: 8. Looked up from germline, CDR1 is SGHAT and CDR2 is FQNNGV.